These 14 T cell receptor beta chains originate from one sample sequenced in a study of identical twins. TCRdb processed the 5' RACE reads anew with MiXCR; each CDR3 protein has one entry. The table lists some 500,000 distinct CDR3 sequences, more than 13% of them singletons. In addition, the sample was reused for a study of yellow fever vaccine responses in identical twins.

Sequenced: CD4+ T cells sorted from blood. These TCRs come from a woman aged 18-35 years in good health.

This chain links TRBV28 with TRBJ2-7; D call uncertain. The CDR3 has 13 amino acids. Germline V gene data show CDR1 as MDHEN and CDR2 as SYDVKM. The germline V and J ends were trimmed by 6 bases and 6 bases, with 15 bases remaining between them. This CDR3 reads CASSPQVGSEQYF. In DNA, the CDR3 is TGTGCCAGCAGCCCCCAGGTCGGCTCCGAGCAGTACTTC.

The CDR3 sequence: CSARSLWGQGLIADTQYF. The CDR3 nucleotides are TGCAGTGCTAGAAGCTTGTGGGGACAGGGGTTAATCGCAGATACGCAGTATTTT. The rearrangement links TRBV20-1 to TRBJ2-3, with 10 positions matching TRBD1. CDR1 and CDR2 from the germline V gene are DFQATT and SNEGSKA (reference sequence). The V segment lost 2 bases and the J segment 4 bases; nucleotides outside the gene matches: 15. The CDR3 consists of 18 residues.

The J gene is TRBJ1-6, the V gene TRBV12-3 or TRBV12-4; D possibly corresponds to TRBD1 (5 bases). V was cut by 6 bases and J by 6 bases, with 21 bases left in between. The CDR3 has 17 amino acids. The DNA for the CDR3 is TGTGCCAGCAGCCCAGAGATGGGGGGAAGTCGTAATTCACCCCTCCACTTT. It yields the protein CASSPEMGGSRNSPLHF.

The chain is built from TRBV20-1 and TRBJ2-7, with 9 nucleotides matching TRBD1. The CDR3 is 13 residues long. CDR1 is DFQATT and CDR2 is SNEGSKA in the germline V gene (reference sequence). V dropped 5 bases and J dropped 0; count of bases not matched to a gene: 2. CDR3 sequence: CSAGTGSSYEQYF. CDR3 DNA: TGCAGTGCTGGGACAGGGAGCTCCTACGAGCAGTACTTC.

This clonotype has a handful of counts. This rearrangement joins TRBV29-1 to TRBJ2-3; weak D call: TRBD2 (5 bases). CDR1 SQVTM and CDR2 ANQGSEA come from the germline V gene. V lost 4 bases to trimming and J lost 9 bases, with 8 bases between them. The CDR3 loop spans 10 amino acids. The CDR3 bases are TGCAGCGTTGTGGGCGGGACGCAGTATTTT. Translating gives CSVVGGTQYF.

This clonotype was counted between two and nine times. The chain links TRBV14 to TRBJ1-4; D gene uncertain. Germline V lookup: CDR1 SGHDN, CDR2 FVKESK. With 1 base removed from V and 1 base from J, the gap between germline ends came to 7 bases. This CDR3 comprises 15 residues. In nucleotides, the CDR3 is TGTGCCAGCAGCCAAGCCTACGGAACTAATGAAAAACTGTTTTTT. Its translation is CASSQAYGTNEKLFF.

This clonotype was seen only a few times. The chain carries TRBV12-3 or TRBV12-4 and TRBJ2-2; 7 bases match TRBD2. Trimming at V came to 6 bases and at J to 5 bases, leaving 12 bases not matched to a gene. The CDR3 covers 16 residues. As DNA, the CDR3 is TGTGCCAGCAGCTGGGGGGGAAGCGCGAGGACCGGGGAGCTGTTTTTT. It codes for CASSWGGSARTGELFF.

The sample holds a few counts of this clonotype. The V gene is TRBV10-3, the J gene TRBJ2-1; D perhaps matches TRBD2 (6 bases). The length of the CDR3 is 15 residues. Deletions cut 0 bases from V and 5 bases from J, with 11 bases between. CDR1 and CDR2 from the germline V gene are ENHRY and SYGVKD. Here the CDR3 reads CAISESQGGDNEQFF. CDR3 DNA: TGTGCCATCAGTGAGTCCCAGGGAGGCGACAATGAGCAGTTCTTC.

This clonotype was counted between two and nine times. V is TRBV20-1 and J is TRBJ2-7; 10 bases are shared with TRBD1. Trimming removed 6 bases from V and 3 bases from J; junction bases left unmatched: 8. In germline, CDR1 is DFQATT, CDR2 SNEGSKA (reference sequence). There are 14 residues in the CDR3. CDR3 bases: TGCAGTGCGGAGACTGGGACAGGGGACTACGAGCAGTACTTC. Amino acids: CSAETGTGDYEQYF.

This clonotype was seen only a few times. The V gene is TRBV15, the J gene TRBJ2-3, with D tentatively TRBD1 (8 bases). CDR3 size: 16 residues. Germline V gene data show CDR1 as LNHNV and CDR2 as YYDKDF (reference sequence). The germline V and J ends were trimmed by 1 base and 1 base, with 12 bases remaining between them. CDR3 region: CATSRGEGQGTDTQYF. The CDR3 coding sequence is TGTGCCACCAGCAGAGGGGAGGGACAGGGCACAGATACGCAGTATTTT.

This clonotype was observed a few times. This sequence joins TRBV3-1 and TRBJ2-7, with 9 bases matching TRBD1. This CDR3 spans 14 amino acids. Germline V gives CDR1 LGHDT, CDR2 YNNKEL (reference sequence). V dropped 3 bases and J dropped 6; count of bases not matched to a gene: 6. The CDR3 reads CASSHSGTGFEQYF. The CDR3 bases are TGTGCCAGCAGCCACTCGGGGACAGGGTTCGAGCAGTACTTC.

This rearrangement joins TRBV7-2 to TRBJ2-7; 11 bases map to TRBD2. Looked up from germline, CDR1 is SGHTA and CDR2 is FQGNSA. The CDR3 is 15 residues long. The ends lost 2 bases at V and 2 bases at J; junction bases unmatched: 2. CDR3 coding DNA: TGTGCCAGCAGCTTAACTAGCGGGGGAACCTACGAGCAGTACTTC. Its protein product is CASSLTSGGTYEQYF.

The CDR3 DNA is TGCAGTGCTAGCCTCAAAACAGATACGCAGTATTTT. Its translation is CSASLKTDTQYF. The chain links TRBV20-1 to TRBJ2-3, with D unclear. This CDR3 is 12 amino acids long. Trimming shortened V by 3 bases and J by 3 bases, and 7 bases separated the two germline ends. Per the germline V gene, CDR1 is DFQATT and CDR2 is SNEGSKA (reference sequence).

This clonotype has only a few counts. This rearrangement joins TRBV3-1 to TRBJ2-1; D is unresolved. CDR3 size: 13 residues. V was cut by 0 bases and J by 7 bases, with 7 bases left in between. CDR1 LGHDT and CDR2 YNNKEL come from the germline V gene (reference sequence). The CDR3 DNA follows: TGTGCCAGCAGCCAAGAAATTCCGAATGAGCAGTTCTTC. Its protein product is CASSQEIPNEQFF.